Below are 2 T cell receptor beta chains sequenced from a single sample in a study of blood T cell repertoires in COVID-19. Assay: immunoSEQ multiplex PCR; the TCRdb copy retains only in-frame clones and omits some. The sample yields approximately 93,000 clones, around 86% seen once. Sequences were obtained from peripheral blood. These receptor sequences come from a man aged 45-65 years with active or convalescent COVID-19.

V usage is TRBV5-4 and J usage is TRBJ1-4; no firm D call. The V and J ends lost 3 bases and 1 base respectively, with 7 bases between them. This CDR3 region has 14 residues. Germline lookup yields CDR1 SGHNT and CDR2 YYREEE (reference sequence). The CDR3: CASSSGGTNEKLFF. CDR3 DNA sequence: TGTGCCAGCAGCTCCGGAGGAACTAATGAAAAACTGTTTTTT.

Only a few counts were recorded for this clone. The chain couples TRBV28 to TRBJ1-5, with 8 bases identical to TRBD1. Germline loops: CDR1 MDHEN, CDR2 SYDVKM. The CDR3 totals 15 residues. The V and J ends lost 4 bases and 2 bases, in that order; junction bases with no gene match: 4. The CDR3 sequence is CASSSGGDGNQPQHF. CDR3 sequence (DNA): TGTGCCAGCAGTTCAGGGGGCGACGGCAATCAGCCCCAGCATTTT.